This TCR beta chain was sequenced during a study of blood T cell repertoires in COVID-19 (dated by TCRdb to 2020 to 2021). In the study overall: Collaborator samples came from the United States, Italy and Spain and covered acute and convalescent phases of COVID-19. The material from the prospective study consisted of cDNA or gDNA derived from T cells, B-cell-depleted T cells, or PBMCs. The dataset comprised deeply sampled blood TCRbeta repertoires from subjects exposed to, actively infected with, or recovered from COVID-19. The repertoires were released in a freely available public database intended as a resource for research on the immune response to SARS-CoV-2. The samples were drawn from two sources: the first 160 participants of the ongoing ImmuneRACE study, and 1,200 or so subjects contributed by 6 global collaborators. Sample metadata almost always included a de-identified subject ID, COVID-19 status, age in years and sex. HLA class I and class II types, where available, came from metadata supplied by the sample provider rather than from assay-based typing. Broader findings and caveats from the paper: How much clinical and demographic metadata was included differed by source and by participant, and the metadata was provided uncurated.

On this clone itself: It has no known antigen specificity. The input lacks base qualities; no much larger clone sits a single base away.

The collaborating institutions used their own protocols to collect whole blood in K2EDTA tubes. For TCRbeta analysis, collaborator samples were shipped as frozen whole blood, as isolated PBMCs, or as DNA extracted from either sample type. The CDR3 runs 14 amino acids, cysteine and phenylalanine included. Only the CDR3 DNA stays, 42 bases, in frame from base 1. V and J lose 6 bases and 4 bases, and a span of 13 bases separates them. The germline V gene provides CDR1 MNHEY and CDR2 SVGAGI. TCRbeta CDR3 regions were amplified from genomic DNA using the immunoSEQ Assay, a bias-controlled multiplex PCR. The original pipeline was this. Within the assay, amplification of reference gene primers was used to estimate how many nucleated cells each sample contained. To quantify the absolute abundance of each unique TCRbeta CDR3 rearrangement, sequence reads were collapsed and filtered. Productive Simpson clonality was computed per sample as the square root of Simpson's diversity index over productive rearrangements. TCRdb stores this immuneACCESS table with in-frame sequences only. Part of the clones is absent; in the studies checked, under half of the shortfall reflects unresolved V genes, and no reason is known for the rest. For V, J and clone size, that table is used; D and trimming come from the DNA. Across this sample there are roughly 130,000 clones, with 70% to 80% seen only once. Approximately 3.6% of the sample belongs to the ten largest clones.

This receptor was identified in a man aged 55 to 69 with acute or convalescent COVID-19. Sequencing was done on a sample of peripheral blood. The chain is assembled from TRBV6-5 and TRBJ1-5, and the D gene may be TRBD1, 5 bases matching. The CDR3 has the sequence CASRPSNRNQPQHF. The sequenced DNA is TGTGCCAGCAGACCTTCGAACAGGAATCAGCCCCAGCATTTT.